This T cell receptor (beta chain) was sequenced for a study of shared clonotypes between healthy human individuals. General observations from the study: Memory subsets had estimated richness that was generally smaller than that of naive subsets.

Using immunoSEQ multiplex PCR, the repertoire was profiled, and TCRdb retains in-frame clones only, with some absent. The sample records roughly 1.5 million clones, 95% to 99% being singletons. This clone was found a few times. Its antigen remains unknown. Germline CDR1 and CDR2: MGHRA and YSYEKL. The CDR3 spans 15 residues. Unmatched junction bases numbered 10, after V lost 2 bases and J lost 6 bases. What was sequenced was naive CD4+ T cells sorted from blood. Stated subset: CD45RA+ positively selected. The sequence came from a young man in good health. The chain joins TRBV4-1 to TRBJ2-7; 7 bases are shared with TRBD1. The CDR3 DNA reads TGCGCCAGCAGCCAATCTGGGACAGCTTACTCCGAGCAGTACTTC. It encodes CASSQSGTAYSEQYF.